The 27 T cell receptor beta chains reported below all come from one sample, sequenced in a study of blood T cell repertoires in COVID-19 (dated by TCRdb to 2019 to 2021). Library construction relied on the immunoSEQ multiplex PCR assay. Here the immuneACCESS table is served through TCRdb, limited to in-frame sequences with V and J called. Missing clones are a known gap in these copies; in checked studies unresolved V genes cover under half, and the rest lacks a known reason. In this sample the table shows 100,000 to 130,000 clones, around 82% of which occur a single time. The ten biggest clones cover around 4.2% of the sample. Sequencing was done on a sample of peripheral blood. The origin of the receptors is a human donor in a cohort sampled during active COVID-19.

V is TRBV18 and J is TRBJ1-6, with 9 bases aligning to TRBD1. CDR1 is KGHSH, CDR2 LQKENI, per germline. This CDR3 has 15 amino acids. V shed 3 bases, J shed 9 bases, and the junction held 6 bases outside the gene matches. The CDR3 nucleotides read TGTGCCAGCTCACCGGGACAGGGAGGGGGTTCACCCCTCCACTTT. It is translated as CASSPGQGGGSPLHF.

The V gene is TRBV20-1, the J gene TRBJ2-3; 8 bases align to TRBD2. V lost 3 bases and J lost 5; bases outside the gene matches: 13. The germline V gene has CDR1 DFQATT and CDR2 SNEGSKA (reference sequence). This CDR3 has 16 residues. The CDR3 here is CSASPTSGPRQDTQYF. In nucleotides, the CDR3 is TGCAGTGCTAGTCCAACTAGCGGACCACGCCAAGATACGCAGTATTTT.

The gene calls are TRBV28 and TRBJ2-1; TRBD1 is a possible D gene (6 bases). Germline V gene lookup returns CDR1 MDHEN and CDR2 SYDVKM. The CDR3 has 13 amino acids. V lost 6 bases, J lost 3 bases, and 9 bases lay in between. Here the CDR3 DNA reads TGTGCCAGCAGCCGAGGGGGCTACAATGAGCAGTTCTTC. Protein: CASSRGGYNEQFF.

This clone was recorded once. This chain links TRBV7-6 with TRBJ2-2; D is possibly TRBD2 (5 bases). Germline CDR1 reads SGHVS; CDR2 reads FNYEAQ. The V and J ends lost 4 bases and 1 base respectively, with 13 bases between them. The CDR3 is 16 amino acids. CDR3 in DNA: TGTGCCAGCAGCTCCCAAGGAGGCGGGAACACCGGGGAGCTGTTTTTT. This translates into CASSSQGGGNTGELFF.

The table lists this clone with a few counts. The chain links TRBV28 to TRBJ2-5; a weak D match, TRBD2 (6 bases). With 3 bases removed from V and 4 bases from J, the gap between germline ends came to 15 bases. Looked up from germline, CDR1 is MDHEN and CDR2 is SYDVKM. This CDR3 contains 15 residues. The CDR3 DNA is TGTGCCAGCAGTTTCGGGGGTGTTGGTCGAGAGACCCAGTACTTC. This sequence encodes CASSFGGVGRETQYF.

This clone occurred once. The chain has TRBV5-5 and TRBJ1-3, with D maybe TRBD1 (6 bases). The CDR3 covers 14 residues. The ends were cut back, 4 bases at V and 2 bases at J, with 10 bases in the middle. Germline V CDR1 and CDR2: SGHKS, YYEKEE (reference sequence). The CDR3 protein is CASSTTGTGNTIYF. Here the CDR3 DNA reads TGTGCCAGCAGCACTACAGGGACTGGAAACACCATATATTTT.

The chain links TRBV18 to TRBJ2-1, with D possibly TRBD2 on 5 matching bases. Germline CDR1 KGHSH, CDR2 LQKENI. CDR3 size: 13 residues. With 3 bases removed from V and 9 bases from J, the gap between germline ends came to 12 bases. The CDR3 is CASSPPGAGEQFF. The DNA for the CDR3 is TGTGCCAGCTCACCCCCTGGTGCGGGTGAGCAGTTCTTC.

The chain carries TRBV3-1 (or the pseudogene TRBV3-2) and TRBJ2-7, with 15 bases aligning to TRBD2. Germline trimming cut 4 bases from V and 2 bases from J; bases unmatched to any gene: 9. The CDR3 runs 18 residues. Germline-derived CDR1 and CDR2 are LGHDT and YNNKEL (reference sequence). As DNA, the CDR3 is TGTGCCAGCAGCCTTACCCCCGGACTAGCGGGAGGGCCCTACGAGCAGTACTTC. Protein product: CASSLTPGLAGGPYEQYF.

This sequence joins TRBV3-1 (or the pseudogene TRBV3-2) and TRBJ1-1, with a tentative D call TRBD1 (6 bases). V was trimmed by 2 bases and J by 5 bases, leaving 12 bases between them. The CDR3 runs 14 residues. CDR1 LGHDT and CDR2 YNNKEL come from the germline V gene (reference sequence). The CDR3 is CASSQQGIRTEAFF. The CDR3, as DNA: TGTGCCAGCAGCCAACAGGGGATCAGGACTGAAGCTTTCTTT.

The rearrangement links TRBV19 to TRBJ2-7; D not certain. V lost 5 bases and J 3 bases, leaving 14 bases between the germline ends. The CDR3 consists of 14 residues. The germline V gene encodes CDR1 LNHDA and CDR2 SQIVND (reference sequence). CDR3 nucleotides: TGTGCCAGTAGTCACCAGGCTGGAAGCTACGAGCAGTACGTC. Encoded protein: CASSHQAGSYEQYV.

The V call is TRBV6-2 or TRBV6-3, the J call TRBJ1-5; TRBD1 matches 8 bases. Losses at the gene ends were 0 bases for V and 7 bases for J; bases not matched to a gene: 5. The CDR3 contains 15 residues. Germline assignment: CDR1 MNHEY and CDR2 SVGEGT. CDR3 DNA: TGTGCCAGCAGTTACTCCGGACAGGGTGCACAGCCCCAGCATTTT. It is translated as CASSYSGQGAQPQHF.

The table lists this clone with a count of one. The chain employs TRBV5-1 and TRBJ1-2; perhaps TRBD1 as D (5 bases). Germline V gene data show CDR1 as SGHRS and CDR2 as YFSETQ. Trimming stripped 4 bases from V and 5 bases from J, with 12 bases between. The CDR3 runs 13 residues. DNA of the CDR3: TGCGCCAGCAGCGATCCAGGGCGATATGGCTACACCTTC. Residues: CASSDPGRYGYTF.

CDR3 nucleotide sequence: TGCGCCAGCAGCCGGGGGGACACGAATCAGCCCCAGCATTTT. This encodes CASSRGDTNQPQHF. The V and J genes are TRBV5-1 and TRBJ1-5; tentatively, D is TRBD1 (6 bases). The germline gives CDR1 SGHRS, CDR2 YFSETQ. The CDR3 runs 14 residues. V lost 4 bases, J lost 4 bases, and 12 bases lay in between. Supplemented by reference TRBV5-1 and TRBJ1-5, the full variable domain reads KAGVTQTPRYLIKTRGQQVTLSCSPISGHRSVSWYQQTPGQGLQFLFEYFSETQRNKGNFPGRFSGRQFSNSRSEMNVSTLELGDSALYLCASSRGDTNQPQHFGDGTRLSIL.

V and J are TRBV10-3 and TRBJ1-4, with unresolved D. Germline CDR1 ENHRY, CDR2 SYGVKD. V was cut by 3 bases and J by 0 bases, with 5 bases left in between. The CDR3 totals 14 residues. CDR3 sequence reads: CAISETATNEKLFF. The DNA for the CDR3 is TGTGCCATCAGTGAAACAGCAACTAATGAAAAACTGTTTTTT.

The rearrangement links TRBV30 to TRBJ2-7; 7 positions agree with TRBD1. Losses at the gene ends were 1 base for V and 5 bases for J; bases not matched to a gene: 5. The CDR3 has 13 amino acids. The germline V gene encodes CDR1 GTSNPN and CDR2 SVGIG (reference sequence). The CDR3 DNA reads TGTGCCTGGAGTGCCGACAGGGAAAACGAGCAGTACTTC. Protein: CAWSADRENEQYF. Full variable domain (remainder filled in from reference TRBV30 and TRBJ2-7): SQTIHQWPATLVQPVGSPLSLECTVEGTSNPNLYWYRQAAGRGLQLLFYSVGIGQISSEVPQNLSASRPQDRQFILSSKKLLLSDSGFYLCAWSADRENEQYFGPGTRLTVT.

J is TRBJ2-5 and V is TRBV3-1 (or the pseudogene TRBV3-2), with unresolved D. CDR1 LGHDT and CDR2 YNNKEL come from the germline V gene (reference sequence). The CDR3 has 12 amino acids. Trimming left V 5 bases short and J 4 bases short, with 8 bases between. CDR3 amino acids: CASSEVIETQYF. The CDR3 DNA sequence: TGTGCCAGCAGCGAGGTGATAGAGACCCAGTACTTC.

The chain joins TRBV13 to TRBJ2-5; TRBD1 aligns across 8 bases. V shed 2 bases and J 1 base; nucleotides not matched to a gene: 3. The CDR3 spans 15 residues. The germline CDR1 and CDR2 sequences are PRHDT and FYEKMQ (reference sequence). CDR3 sequence (DNA): TGTGCCAGCAGCTTATTCGGGACAGGCCAAGAGACCCAGTACTTC. Protein product: CASSLFGTGQETQYF.

This sequence joins TRBV11-2 and TRBJ1-1; D is uncertain. Germline values: CDR1 SGHAT, CDR2 FQNNGV. The CDR3 covers 16 residues. Trimming stripped 4 bases from V and 3 bases from J, with 18 bases between. In nucleotides, the CDR3 is TGTGCCAGCAGCTCGCCCCGGGCGGGGAGGGACACTGAAGCTTTCTTT. Its protein product is CASSSPRAGRDTEAFF.

This chain joins TRBV30 and TRBJ2-3; 7 positions agree with TRBD2. After removal of 0 bases from V and 4 bases from J, the junction contained 7 bases not matched to a gene. Looked up from germline, CDR1 is GTSNPN and CDR2 is SVGIG (reference sequence). The CDR3 length is 15 residues. As DNA, the CDR3 is TGTGCCTGGAGTGTCCCAAGCGGGGCCCCAGATACGCAGTATTTT. Its protein product is CAWSVPSGAPDTQYF.

This clone was seen a single time. The J gene is TRBJ2-1, the V gene TRBV6-5; 9 bases align to TRBD2. Trimming at V came to 7 bases and at J to 5 bases, leaving 9 bases not matched to a gene. Germline values: CDR1 MNHEY, CDR2 SVGAGI. CDR3 size: 15 residues. The CDR3 sequence: CASTSDEREDNEQFF. The CDR3 region has the DNA TGTGCCAGCACCTCCGATGAGCGGGAGGACAATGAGCAGTTCTTC.

This chain connects TRBV6-5 to TRBJ2-2; no clear D. The CDR3 length is 13 residues. Trimming removed 8 bases at V and 4 bases at J, with 11 bases between. The germline V gene has CDR1 MNHEY and CDR2 SVGAGI. CDR3 sequence: CASEARPTGELFF. The CDR3 DNA follows: TGTGCCAGCGAAGCCCGCCCCACCGGGGAGCTGTTTTTT.

This clone was recorded once. This sequence joins TRBV4-2 and TRBJ2-3; 9 bases align to TRBD2. V trimming: 3 bases; J trimming: 1 base; junction bases outside the gene matches: 5. Germline lookup yields CDR1 LGHNA and CDR2 YNFKEQ. This CDR3 is 16 amino acids long. The CDR3 bases are TGTGCCAGCAGCCAGGCCGGGACTAGCCGCACAGATACGCAGTATTTT. Its translation is CASSQAGTSRTDTQYF.

This rearrangement joins TRBV10-2 to TRBJ1-1; D remains ambiguous. There are 16 residues in the CDR3. V was shortened by 0 bases and J by 0 bases, with 11 bases between the two germline ends. CDR1 WSHSY and CDR2 SAAADI come from the germline V gene. This CDR3 is CASSESESWMNTEAFF. As DNA, the CDR3 is TGCGCCAGCAGTGAGTCGGAGTCTTGGATGAACACTGAAGCTTTCTTT.

The genes are TRBV28 and TRBJ2-3; 9 bases match TRBD2. The CDR3 extends over 16 amino acids. With 6 bases clipped from V and 2 bases from J, the junction kept 9 bases outside the gene matches. Germline loops: CDR1 MDHEN, CDR2 SYDVKM. CDR3 in DNA: TGTGCCAGCAGGAGCCCAGCGGGAGGCCCCACAGATACGCAGTATTTT. Protein product: CASRSPAGGPTDTQYF.

The count of this clone is one. The chain links TRBV30 to TRBJ2-2, with D unclear. With 0 bases removed from V and 1 base from J, the gap between germline ends came to 6 bases. CDR3 length equals 14 residues. Germline loops: CDR1 GTSNPN, CDR2 SVGIG (reference sequence). The chain's CDR3 is CAWSVLRNTGELFF. CDR3 sequence (DNA): TGTGCCTGGAGTGTACTGCGGAACACCGGGGAGCTGTTTTTT.

The V call is TRBV18, the J call TRBJ1-4; TRBD1 might be the D (5 bases). CDR1 and CDR2 from the germline V gene are KGHSH and LQKENI. Trimming pared 6 bases from V and 7 bases from J, leaving 18 bases between. There are 15 residues in the CDR3. The CDR3, as DNA: TGTGCCAGCTCCCTAGACCAGGGCCGTGGTGAAAAACTGTTTTTT. It is translated as CASSLDQGRGEKLFF.

This sequence joins TRBV6-4 and TRBJ2-7, with 9 bases matching TRBD2. The length of the CDR3 is 15 residues. With 4 bases clipped from V and 3 bases from J, the junction kept 7 bases outside the gene matches. Germline CDR1 reads MRHNA; CDR2 reads SNTAGT. The CDR3 coding sequence is TGTGCCAGCAGTGTCAATAGCGGGAGCCACTACGAGCAGTACTTC. Translation: CASSVNSGSHYEQYF.